This TCR beta chain was captured by sequencing in a study of beta chain features in type 1 diabetes (dated by TCRdb to the late 2010s). In terms of the full investigation: Mean age, gender distribution, total cell number and subset yield did not differ between patients and healthy donors. Across all samples, about 110 million sorted cells were examined, and cell number per subset correlated strongly with RNA yield. In the study, TCRB repertoires of sorted circulating CD4+ T cell subsets from recently diagnosed type 1 diabetes patients were compared with those of matched healthy donors. Regulatory and stem cell-like memory subsets were obtained from only 8 patients and about 8 healthy donors, while naive and central memory subsets were obtained from all 30 or so donors.

A single peripheral blood draw of around 0.11 L on average was collected from each donor into heparinised tubes. A BD FACSAria II was used to sort naive, central memory, regulatory and stem cell-like memory CD4+ T cells with a panel that included CD45RO, CCR7, CD25, CD127, CD95 and CD27. Every sorted population had a purity above 95%. Right away, PBMCs were isolated by Lymphoprep density gradient centrifugation and were stained directly, with no culture step. Samples were stained and sorted in pairs, with one healthy donor and one patient per experiment, so that batch effects were minimized. This clone appeared a few times. Its antigen is not yet known. Per-base qualities were not stored, and no clone one base away is much larger. The entire amount of isolated RNA was reverse transcribed using the High Capacity cDNA Reverse Transcription Kit, so the sequenced TCRB transcripts were expressed ones. Deep immunoSEQ sequencing was applied to naive, central memory and regulatory T cell samples, giving an average of about 3.7 million total reads per sample. Sorted cells were lysed in RLT buffer, and RNA was extracted using DNase-treated RNeasy Micro or Mini kits according to cell number. To prevent cross-contamination, each cell subset was processed individually, whereas patient and healthy donor samples were processed jointly. The immunoSEQ multiplex PCR was used to amplify TCRB sequences from cDNA, generating 87-bp fragments that spanned the CDR3 region. Sequencing of the amplicons was done on the Illumina HiSeq platform. The original methods were these. PCR bias was computationally corrected using synthetic template baselines, reads within Hamming distance 2 were collapsed, and singletons that could not be merged were discarded. Reads were aligned against IMGT to assign V, D and J genes, CDR3 length and insertions or deletions at six rearrangement sites. Within each subset, clonotype counts were normalized to sorted cell number, and only after that were true diversity and Gini coefficients computed with the tcR R package. The overlap coefficient, calculated on TCRB nucleotide sequences, was used to measure repertoire sharing. Out-of-frame TCRB sequences from naive cells were analyzed as a proxy for the pre-selection repertoire. Not all clones reach the TCRdb copy of this immuneACCESS table, which keeps in-frame sequences only. Checked studies attribute under half of the gap to unresolved V genes and leave the rest unexplained. That table gives V, J and clone size, and the DNA gave D and trimming. Within this sample are under 300,000 clones, with roughly 14% of them counted one time only. Together, the top ten hold 0.015% to 0.02% of the sample.

Study-wide findings and limitations: Because cDNA was sequenced instead of genomic DNA, highly expressing activated cells could be over-represented, though the groups showed no difference in activation or CD3 levels. Because the HLA sub-analyses included only small numbers of individuals, any influence of HLA type on TCRB rearrangement was left unresolved. Type 1 diabetes patients showed a moderate but significant shortening of TCRB CDR3 length in all four CD4+ subsets. PCR might favor shorter templates, but patient and control samples were amplified and corrected together, so any skew would affect both groups equally. At VDJ recombination sites, type 1 diabetes patients had fewer insertions and more deleted nucleotides, which implies abnormalities in thymic rearrangement. Naive, central memory and regulatory TCRB repertoires appeared to be more alike among patients than among healthy donors.

Measured from the cysteine to the phenylalanine, the CDR3 is 16 residues long. Only the CDR3 region is kept as DNA, spanning 48 bases read in frame from base 1. Trimming at the junction amounts to 0 bases on V and 2 bases on J, and the germline ends lie 13 bases apart. Via the germline V gene, CDR1 is MGHRA and CDR2 YSYEKL. The receptor's source is a man aged 25-40 years with type 1 diabetes. Sequencing was carried out using naive CD4+ T cells from blood. Interpreted using the paper, the cell subset or site label stands for: true naive CD4+ T cells. The receptor chain draws on TRBV4-1 and TRBJ1-2, with TRBD1 perhaps the D gene, on 5 matching bases. The CDR3 reads as follows: CASSQDREGRNYGYTF. The nucleotide sequence is given as TGCGCCAGCAGCCAAGATCGGGAGGGGAGGAACTATGGCTACACCTTC.